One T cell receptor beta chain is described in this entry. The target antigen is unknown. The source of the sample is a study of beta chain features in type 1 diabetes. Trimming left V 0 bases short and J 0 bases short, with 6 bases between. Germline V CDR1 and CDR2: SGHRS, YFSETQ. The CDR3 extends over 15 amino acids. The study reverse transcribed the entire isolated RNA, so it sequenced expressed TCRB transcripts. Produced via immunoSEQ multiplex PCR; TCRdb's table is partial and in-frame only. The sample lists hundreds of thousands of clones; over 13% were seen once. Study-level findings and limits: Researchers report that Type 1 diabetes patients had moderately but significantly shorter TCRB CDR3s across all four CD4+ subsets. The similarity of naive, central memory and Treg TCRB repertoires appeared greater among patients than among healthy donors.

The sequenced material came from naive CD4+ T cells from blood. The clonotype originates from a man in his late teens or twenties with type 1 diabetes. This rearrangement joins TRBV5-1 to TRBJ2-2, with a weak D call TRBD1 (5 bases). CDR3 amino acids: CASSLARANTGELFF. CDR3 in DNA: TGCGCCAGCAGCTTGGCCAGGGCGAACACCGGGGAGCTGTTTTTT.